This T cell receptor (beta chain) was recovered during a study of blood T cell repertoires in COVID-19. Study background: The United States, Italy and Spain provided the acute and convalescent COVID-19 samples. Sample material is recorded as cDNA or gDNA derived from T cells, B-cell-depleted T cells, or PBMCs.

This clone has just a few counts. As processed by the authors: Estimation of nucleated cell counts relied on the amplification of reference gene primers. Generated by immunoSEQ multiplex PCR, the TCRdb table keeps only in-frame clones and is missing some. The DNA was the basis for D and trimming; V, J and clone size are from that table. The table includes roughly 350,000 clones, 85% to 90% detected once. It was during active infection that Seattle patients were enrolled and then longitudinally followed. Germline loops: CDR1 SEHNR, CDR2 FQNEAQ (reference sequence). The J segment lost 8 bases and the V segment lost 3 bases, leaving 9 bases of the junction unmatched. CDR3 length: 14 residues.

Sequenced input: peripheral blood. V and J are TRBV7-9 and TRBJ1-2, with 7 bases identical to TRBD1. This TCR derives from a woman in her seventies with COVID-19, enrolled during active disease. CDR3 region: CASSLGQGVRGYTF. The CDR3 DNA follows: TGTGCCAGCAGCTTGGGGCAGGGGGTGCGAGGCTACACCTTC.